The 27 T cell receptor beta chains below all came from one sample that was sequenced in a study of post-analysis software for immune sequencing data. Overall study results and limits: TRBV segments more frequent in patients than in controls numbered five and included TRBV5-6, TRBV5-1 and TRBV20-1.

For these TCRs, the target antigens are not known. Presence of unique molecular identifiers characterized the TCR beta cDNA libraries. Using its own MiXCR run on the PCR reads, TCRdb lists one record per CDR3 protein. The table lists roughly 730,000 distinct CDR3 sequences, roughly 29% of them singletons. The sequencing sample was made of blood. The receptors were gathered from a girl aged 5-17 years with multiple sclerosis.

This clonotype showed up just a few times. The V gene is TRBV7-2, the J gene TRBJ2-7, with D unresolved. Germline CDR1 SGHTA, CDR2 FQGNSA. Deletions cut 1 base from V and 11 bases from J, with 12 bases between. The CDR3 sequence is 12 residues long. CDR3 in amino acids: CASSLDGYSEYF. In DNA, the CDR3 is TGTGCCAGCAGCTTAGATGGCTATTCGGAGTACTTC.

J is TRBJ1-2 and V is TRBV6-5; D call uncertain. Germline loops: CDR1 MNHEY, CDR2 SVGAGI. The CDR3 length is 15 residues. V was pared by 0 bases and J by 2 bases, with 10 bases between. CDR3 coding DNA: TGTGCCAGCAGTTACTCCCCCGGGTCGAACTATGGCTACACCTTC. Its protein product is CASSYSPGSNYGYTF.

This clonotype occurred a few times. This sequence joins TRBV5-6 and TRBJ2-5, with TRBD2 as a possible D gene (6 bases). V gave up 0 bases and J gave up 5 bases, with 14 bases separating them. This CDR3 has 15 amino acids. Germline V gene data show CDR1 as SGHDT and CDR2 as YYEEEE. The CDR3 loop is CASSLEYGGMETQYF. CDR3 nucleotides: TGTGCCAGCAGCTTGGAATACGGGGGAATGGAGACCCAGTACTTC.

This clonotype turned up a few times. V usage is TRBV27 and J usage is TRBJ1-2; TRBD1 matches 10 bases. CDR3 length: 17 amino acids. V lost 2 bases, J lost 0 bases, and 6 bases stayed unmatched. Germline V gives CDR1 MNHEY, CDR2 SMNVEV (reference sequence). This CDR3 reads CASSLTGTGAANYGYTF. The CDR3 region has the DNA TGTGCCAGCAGTTTAACCGGGACAGGGGCCGCTAACTATGGCTACACCTTC.

This clonotype was seen ten or more times. The chain uses TRBV12-3 or TRBV12-4 and TRBJ2-5; no firm D call. V was trimmed by 3 bases and J by 5 bases, leaving 10 bases between them. The CDR3 covers 13 residues. CDR3: CASSFYGWETQYF. CDR3 DNA: TGTGCCAGCAGTTTCTATGGGTGGGAGACCCAGTACTTC.

This clonotype turned up a few times. The J gene is TRBJ2-7, the V gene TRBV20-1; 9 nucleotides line up with TRBD1. CDR1 is DFQATT and CDR2 is SNEGSKA in the germline V gene (reference sequence). After removal of 1 base from V and 5 bases from J, the junction contained 12 bases not matched to a gene. There are 16 residues in the CDR3. The CDR3 here is CSARGGSGTGLDEQYF. The CDR3 nucleotides are TGCAGTGCTAGAGGCGGGTCCGGGACAGGGCTTGACGAGCAGTACTTC.

The rearrangement joins TRBV12-3 or TRBV12-4 to TRBJ1-2; a weak D match, TRBD1 (6 bases). Trimming removed 3 bases at V and 3 bases at J, with 8 bases between. The CDR3 is 13 residues long. The CDR3 is CASSFRQDYGYTF. In nucleotides, the CDR3 is TGTGCCAGCAGTTTCCGACAGGACTATGGCTACACCTTC.

This clonotype was counted between two and nine times. This chain links TRBV6-2 or TRBV6-3 with TRBJ2-5; D might be TRBD2 (6 bases). V gave up 6 bases and J gave up 1 base, with 15 bases separating them. Germline assignment: CDR1 MNHEY and CDR2 SVGEGT. The CDR3 has 15 amino acids. CDR3 in DNA: TGTGCCAGCAGCATACCGGGACTCAGCCAAGAGACCCAGTACTTC. Protein product: CASSIPGLSQETQYF.

Only a few counts were recorded for this clonotype. The chain carries TRBV20-1 and TRBJ2-1; 10 positions agree with TRBD2. Germline assignment: CDR1 DFQATT and CDR2 SNEGSKA (reference sequence). This CDR3 contains 15 residues. With V trimmed by 5 bases and J by 5 bases, 9 bases remained unmatched. CDR3 sequence (DNA): TGCAGTGCTCCTCGGACTAGCGGAGGGGACAATGAGCAGTTCTTC. As protein: CSAPRTSGGDNEQFF.

This clonotype was observed a few times. The chain uses TRBV18 and TRBJ1-2; D is perhaps TRBD1 (5 bases). There are 13 residues in the CDR3. The V gene lost 6 bases and the J gene lost 4 bases, with 12 bases spanning the gap. Germline CDR1 and CDR2: KGHSH and LQKENI. The CDR3 spells CASSPDSGYGYTF. The CDR3 DNA reads as TGTGCCAGCTCTCCCGACAGCGGCTATGGCTACACCTTC. The whole variable domain, remainder taken from reference TRBV18 and TRBJ1-2, is NAGVMQNPRHLVRRRGQEARLRCSPMKGHSHVYWYRQLPEEGLKFMVYLQKENIIDESGMPKERFSAEFPKEGPSILRIQQVVRGDSAAYFCASSPDSGYGYTFGSGTRLTVV.

The chain has TRBV14 and TRBJ2-1, with D possibly TRBD1 on 5 matching bases. The CDR3 is 18 residues long. Per germline, CDR1 SGHDN and CDR2 FVKESK. The germline V and J ends were trimmed by 1 base and 8 bases, with 24 bases remaining between them. The CDR3 DNA follows: TGTGCCAGCAGCCAAGTTCCGACGAGTATGGGGCCTTGGGATGAGCAGTTCTTC. It specifies CASSQVPTSMGPWDEQFF.

The genes are TRBV6-6 and TRBJ1-1; D not resolved. V lost 2 bases to trimming and J lost 11 bases, with 18 bases between them. Germline V gives CDR1 MNHNY, CDR2 SVGAGI (reference sequence). The CDR3 spans 14 residues. CDR3 in amino acids: CASSYAAAELLAFF. The CDR3 bases are TGTGCCAGCAGTTACGCGGCAGCCGAACTTTTGGCTTTCTTT.

The chain combines TRBV7-2 with TRBJ2-5, with TRBD2 identical over 8 bases. Germline V lookup: CDR1 SGHTA, CDR2 FQGNSA. This CDR3 is 15 amino acids long. V dropped 1 base and J dropped 4; count of bases not matched to a gene: 5. In DNA form, the CDR3 reads TGTGCCAGCAGCTTAGGACTCCGGGGGGGAGAGACCCAGTACTTC. This codes for CASSLGLRGGETQYF.

This clonotype was detected a few times. The genes are TRBV20-1 and TRBJ2-3; D may be TRBD1 (5 bases). CDR1 is DFQATT, CDR2 SNEGSKA, per germline (reference sequence). The CDR3 is made up of 14 amino acids. V dropped 4 bases and J dropped 9 bases, with 20 bases sitting between them. Written as DNA, the CDR3 is TGCAGTGCTATGATCGGGCAGGGAACCCCCACGCAGTATTTT. It is translated as CSAMIGQGTPTQYF.

The rearrangement links TRBV9 to TRBJ2-3, with 9 nucleotides matching TRBD2. CDR1 SGDLS and CDR2 YYNGEE come from the germline V gene. After removal of 0 bases from V and 1 base from J, the junction contained 3 bases not matched to a gene. This CDR3 spans 16 amino acids. CDR3 nucleotides: TGTGCCAGCAGCGTAGAGGCGGGAGGGCGCACAGATACGCAGTATTTT. Amino acids: CASSVEAGGRTDTQYF.

The V and J genes are TRBV20-1 and TRBJ2-3, with 10 nucleotides matching TRBD2. After removal of 3 bases from V and 8 bases from J, the junction contained 14 bases not matched to a gene. CDR1 is DFQATT, CDR2 SNEGSKA, per germline (reference sequence). CDR3 length equals 16 residues. CDR3 region: CSARASGRALYRTQYF. CDR3 sequence (DNA): TGCAGTGCTAGGGCGAGCGGGAGGGCCCTTTATCGTACGCAGTATTTT.

The chain joins TRBV10-2 to TRBJ1-1, with 11 bases identical to TRBD1. Germline lookup yields CDR1 WSHSY and CDR2 SAAADI. This CDR3 is 15 amino acids long. The trim removed 6 bases at V and 7 bases at J, leaving 10 bases unmatched. The DNA for the CDR3 is TGCGCCAGCAGGCCCGGGACAGGGGGTTGTGGTGAAGCTTTCTTT. It codes for CASRPGTGGCGEAFF.

The chain is built from TRBV5-1 and TRBJ2-2; 9 nucleotides line up with TRBD1. Germline V CDR1 and CDR2: SGHRS, YFSETQ. CDR3 size: 14 residues. The J segment lost 6 bases and the V segment lost 4 bases, leaving 4 bases of the junction unmatched. The CDR3 nucleotides read TGCGCCAGCAGCGATCGACAGGGGGCCGGGGAGCTGTTTTTT. Translation: CASSDRQGAGELFF. The full variable domain, with the rest looked up from reference TRBV5-1 and TRBJ2-2, is KAGVTQTPRYLIKTRGQQVTLSCSPISGHRSVSWYQQTPGQGLQFLFEYFSETQRNKGNFPGRFSGRQFSNSRSEMNVSTLELGDSALYLCASSDRQGAGELFFGEGSRLTVL.

In DNA, the CDR3 is TGTGCCAGCAGCTTAGCCCTTATTGGGACTAGCGGGGTCTACGAGCAGTACTTC. This codes for CASSLALIGTSGVYEQYF. This chain joins TRBV7-2 and TRBJ2-5; TRBD2 matches at 13 bases. The DNA end is a closer match to TRBJ2-7, so the J assignment may be wrong. CDR3 length: 18 amino acids. The germline V gene has CDR1 SGHTA and CDR2 FQGNSA.

The chain uses TRBV2 and TRBJ2-3; D gene uncertain. In germline, CDR1 is SNHLY, CDR2 FYNNEI. V lost 0 bases and J 0 bases, leaving 10 bases between the germline ends. This CDR3 region has 16 residues. The CDR3 DNA follows: TGTGCCAGCAGTGAAGCGTGGCTAACTAGCACAGATACGCAGTATTTT. Translating it yields CASSEAWLTSTDTQYF. Filled out from reference TRBV2 and TRBJ2-3, the complete variable domain reads EPEVTQTPSHQVTQMGQEVILRCVPISNHLYFYWYRQILGQKVEFLVSFYNNEISEKSEIFDDQFSVERPDGSNFTLKIRSTKLEDSAMYFCASSEAWLTSTDTQYFGPGTRLTVL.

The rearrangement links TRBV29-1 to TRBJ2-2; TRBD1 or TRBD2 may be the D gene (5 bases each). This CDR3 has 14 residues. The germline V gene encodes CDR1 SQVTM and CDR2 ANQGSEA. The V and J ends lost 6 bases and 1 base respectively, with 12 bases between them. The CDR3 bases are TGCAGCGTGGCCAGGGAGCTGAACACCGGGGAGCTGTTTTTT. Protein: CSVARELNTGELFF.

The chain recombines TRBV20-1 with TRBJ2-7; perhaps TRBD1 as D (5 bases). Germline CDR1 reads DFQATT; CDR2 reads SNEGSKA (reference sequence). This CDR3 contains 15 residues. Trimming pared 2 bases from V and 2 bases from J, leaving 16 bases between. The CDR3 protein is CSARRTIPNPYEQYF. CDR3 bases: TGCAGTGCTAGACGGACAATTCCCAACCCCTACGAGCAGTACTTC.

This clonotype was observed a few times. V is TRBV27 and J is TRBJ2-5, with a weak D call TRBD1 (6 bases). The V gene's germline CDR1 is MNHEY and CDR2 SMNVEV (reference sequence). This CDR3 contains 16 residues. Deletions cut 5 bases from V and 3 bases from J, with 19 bases between. The CDR3 coding sequence is TGTGCCAGCAGTCTCTTCATGGGGCAGGGGAAAGAGACCCAGTACTTC. Translated: CASSLFMGQGKETQYF.

The sample holds a few counts of this clonotype. The junction departs from germline at one end; a sequencing error may be responsible. CDR3 loop: CSARGQGWKQPQHF. The CDR3 DNA is TGCAGTGCCAGAGGACAGGGGTGGAAACAGCCCCAGCATTTT. V gene TRBV20-1 combines with J gene TRBJ1-5, with 9 bases aligning to TRBD1. The CDR3 is 14 residues long. The germline V gene encodes CDR1 DFQATT and CDR2 SNEGSKA (reference sequence).

The chain joins TRBV24-1 to TRBJ2-5; D call uncertain. This CDR3 contains 13 residues. Trimming left V 4 bases short and J 5 bases short, with 10 bases between. The germline V gene has CDR1 KGHDR and CDR2 SFDVKD. In DNA form, the CDR3 reads TGTGCCACCAGTGACACCCCACGGGAGACCCAGTACTTC. It codes for CATSDTPRETQYF.

The chain carries TRBV29-1 and TRBJ1-2; tentative D call: TRBD1 (5 bases). The germline gives CDR1 SQVTM, CDR2 ANQGSEA. The ends were cut back, 4 bases at V and 3 bases at J, with 9 bases in the middle. CDR3 length: 12 residues. The CDR3 loop reads CSVGQLYYGYTF. The CDR3 DNA reads as TGCAGCGTTGGACAGTTATACTATGGCTACACCTTC.

The V gene is TRBV28, the J gene TRBJ2-5, with a possible D match to TRBD1 (6 bases). Trimming removed 5 bases from V and 13 bases from J, with 26 bases in between. CDR1 is MDHEN, CDR2 SYDVKM, per germline. The CDR3 has 15 amino acids. CDR3 sequence: CASSLPLPQGPVVYF. The CDR3 nucleotides are TGTGCCAGCAGTCTCCCATTGCCCCAGGGGCCCGTCGTGTACTTC. Full variable domain (missing parts from reference TRBV28 and TRBJ2-5): DVKVTQSSRYLVKRTGEKVFLECVQDMDHENMFWYRQDPGLGLRLIYFSYDVKMKEKGDIPEGYSVSREKKERFSLILESASTNQTSMYLCASSLPLPQGPVVYFGPGTRLLVL.